The rows below give T cell receptor beta chains drawn from one sample of a study of blood T cells in healthy people across ages. TCRdb redid the calling of the 5' RACE reads with MiXCR, one entry per CDR3 protein. The sample includes about 1.4 million distinct CDR3 sequences, around 55% seen only once; the top ten take roughly 7%. The sequenced material came from blood. The receptors were sampled from a man aged 18 to 29 in good health. CDR3s include the opening cysteine and the closing phenylalanine or tryptophan. The order of the fields is clone size, V gene, J gene, CDR3 protein. Size values are once, few and many counts, or a class for expanded clones, and some rows have none.

clone_size: .
v_call: TRBV5-1
j_call: TRBJ2-7
cdr3_aa: CASSLLGPPTYEQYF

clone_size: few
v_call: TRBV9
j_call: TRBJ1-2
cdr3_aa: CASTPAETNYGYTF

clone_size: .
v_call: TRBV10-3
j_call: TRBJ2-1
cdr3_aa: CAIGLAGRYNEQFF

clone_size: .
v_call: TRBV7-7
j_call: TRBJ1-4
cdr3_aa: CGVGNGDNEKLFF

clone_size: .
v_call: TRBV12-3/TRBV12-4
j_call: TRBJ2-3
cdr3_aa: CAGGRGADTQYF

clone_size: .
v_call: TRBV12-3/TRBV12-4
j_call: TRBJ2-3
cdr3_aa: CASSLEQGVLTDTQYF

clone_size: .
v_call: TRBV10-3
j_call: TRBJ2-7
cdr3_aa: CAISTPILEGREKDEQYF

clone_size: .
v_call: TRBV6-6
j_call: TRBJ2-5
cdr3_aa: CASSRTGSWETQYF

clone_size: .
v_call: TRBV7-9
j_call: TRBJ1-2
cdr3_aa: CASSGLGALNYGYTF

clone_size: few
v_call: TRBV29-1
j_call: TRBJ2-4
cdr3_aa: CSVEGQLKNIQYF

clone_size: few
v_call: TRBV7-2
j_call: TRBJ2-1
cdr3_aa: CASSSLGGGSYNEQFF

clone_size: .
v_call: TRBV12-3/TRBV12-4
j_call: .
cdr3_aa: CASSAGVMLGQKESYEQYF

clone_size: .
v_call: TRBV29-1
j_call: TRBJ2-2
cdr3_aa: CSVAAGEGELFF

clone_size: few
v_call: TRBV29-1
j_call: .
cdr3_aa: CSALAGTGNEQYF

clone_size: few
v_call: TRBV3-1
j_call: TRBJ2-5
cdr3_aa: CASSPGQSQETQYF

clone_size: .
v_call: TRBV7-8
j_call: TRBJ2-2
cdr3_aa: CASSLLSSNTGELFF

clone_size: .
v_call: TRBV10-3
j_call: TRBJ2-1
cdr3_aa: CAVGIRGSYNEQFF

clone_size: .
v_call: TRBV15
j_call: TRBJ2-7
cdr3_aa: CATSRDPGQTYEQYF

clone_size: .
v_call: TRBV11-2
j_call: TRBJ1-1
cdr3_aa: CASSYEVGYTEAFF

clone_size: .
v_call: TRBV9
j_call: TRBJ2-3
cdr3_aa: CASSVAPSGRSYTQYF

clone_size: once
v_call: TRBV9
j_call: TRBJ1-4
cdr3_aa: CASSSKGTGREKLFF

clone_size: .
v_call: TRBV12-5
j_call: TRBJ2-1
cdr3_aa: CASGGPSNEQFF

clone_size: few
v_call: TRBV12-3/TRBV12-4
j_call: TRBJ2-3
cdr3_aa: CATLGQGSDTQYF

clone_size: .
v_call: TRBV9
j_call: TRBJ2-3
cdr3_aa: CASSEWRGASPDTQYF

clone_size: .
v_call: TRBV4-1
j_call: TRBJ2-7
cdr3_aa: CASSQSRTTTYEQYF

clone_size: .
v_call: TRBV5-1
j_call: TRBJ2-4
cdr3_aa: CASSADTTIQYF

clone_size: .
v_call: TRBV5-1
j_call: TRBJ2-1
cdr3_aa: CASSGAQVLYNEQFF

clone_size: .
v_call: TRBV6-5
j_call: TRBJ2-7
cdr3_aa: CASSDTSTYEQYF

clone_size: .
v_call: TRBV6-6
j_call: TRBJ2-1
cdr3_aa: CASSPKPDRVNEQFF

clone_size: .
v_call: TRBV3-1
j_call: TRBJ2-5
cdr3_aa: CASSDIRDSGETQYF

clone_size: few
v_call: TRBV13
j_call: TRBJ2-7
cdr3_aa: CASSSGQGAIEQYF

clone_size: .
v_call: TRBV5-1
j_call: TRBJ1-2
cdr3_aa: CASGAGDGYYGYTF

clone_size: .
v_call: TRBV7-2
j_call: TRBJ2-3
cdr3_aa: CASSLPGDADTQYF

clone_size: .
v_call: TRBV7-2
j_call: TRBJ2-6
cdr3_aa: CASSVTRSGANVLTF

clone_size: .
v_call: TRBV12-3/TRBV12-4
j_call: TRBJ2-6
cdr3_aa: CASSLALTGANVLTF

clone_size: .
v_call: TRBV10-1
j_call: TRBJ2-3
cdr3_aa: CASSEGGTYADTQYF

clone_size: .
v_call: TRBV7-2
j_call: TRBJ1-5
cdr3_aa: CASSYGTVLNQPQHF

clone_size: .
v_call: TRBV3-1
j_call: TRBJ2-5
cdr3_aa: CASSQDPIGGETQYF

clone_size: few
v_call: TRBV12-3/TRBV12-4
j_call: TRBJ1-2
cdr3_aa: CASGPGQGGGYTF

clone_size: .
v_call: TRBV6-6
j_call: TRBJ2-3
cdr3_aa: CASSYSGGTGSTDTQYF

clone_size: .
v_call: TRBV15
j_call: TRBJ2-2
cdr3_aa: CATSQKNTGELFF

clone_size: few
v_call: TRBV6-1
j_call: TRBJ1-1
cdr3_aa: CASSWDRGNTEAFF

clone_size: many
v_call: TRBV19
j_call: TRBJ1-2
cdr3_aa: CASIGGPNYGYTF

clone_size: .
v_call: TRBV6-1
j_call: .
cdr3_aa: CASSKRTVIRETQYF

clone_size: .
v_call: TRBV20-1
j_call: TRBJ1-1
cdr3_aa: CSANPRGRAFF

clone_size: few
v_call: TRBV10-3
j_call: TRBJ2-1
cdr3_aa: CAIGASGNEQFF

clone_size: .
v_call: TRBV5-4
j_call: .
cdr3_aa: CASSFTGGIRNEQYF

clone_size: few
v_call: TRBV20-1
j_call: TRBJ2-5
cdr3_aa: CSARAHSQETQYF

clone_size: .
v_call: TRBV18
j_call: TRBJ2-7
cdr3_aa: CASSPSIYSYEQYF

clone_size: .
v_call: TRBV29-1
j_call: TRBJ2-1
cdr3_aa: CGVAPRDPYNEQFF

clone_size: .
v_call: TRBV10-3
j_call: TRBJ2-5
cdr3_aa: CAISDSRTGGETQYF